This TCR beta chain stems from a study of blood T cell repertoires in COVID-19. Overall study: Researchers got acute and convalescent COVID-19 samples from the United States, Italy and Spain.

Cohorts were based on clinical histories the participants reported. The table came from immunoSEQ multiplex PCR; TCRdb's copy has only in-frame clones and leaves some out. The data show a few hundred thousand clones, 80% to 95% seen once. The origin of this receptor is a woman under 40 who had recovered from COVID-19. The specimen was PBMCs or T cells enriched from blood (not recorded which).

The CDR3 nucleotides read TGTGCCAGCAGCCCCAGGGTTGGTGCGGCCGGGGAGCTGTTTTTT. This codes for CASSPRVGAAGELFF. This rearrangement joins TRBV7-8 to TRBJ2-2; a possible D gene is TRBD1 (5 bases). The CDR3 is 15 amino acids. CDR1 and CDR2 (germline): SGHVS, FQNEAQ. Trimming left V 5 bases short and J 6 bases short, with 16 bases between.